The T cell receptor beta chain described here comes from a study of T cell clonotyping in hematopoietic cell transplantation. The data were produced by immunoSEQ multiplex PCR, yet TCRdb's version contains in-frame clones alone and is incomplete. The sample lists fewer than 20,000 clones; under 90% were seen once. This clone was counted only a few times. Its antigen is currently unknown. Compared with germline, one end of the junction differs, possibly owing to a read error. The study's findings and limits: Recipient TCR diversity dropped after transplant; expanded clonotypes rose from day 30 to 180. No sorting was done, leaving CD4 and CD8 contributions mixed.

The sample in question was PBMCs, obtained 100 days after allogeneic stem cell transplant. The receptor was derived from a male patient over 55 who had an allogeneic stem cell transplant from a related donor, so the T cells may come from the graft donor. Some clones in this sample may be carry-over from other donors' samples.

The CDR3 nucleotides read TGTGCCAGCACCTTAAGTGGGAACACTGAAGCTTTCTTT. It yields the protein CASTLSGNTEAFF. V gene TRBV11-2 combines with J gene TRBJ1-1; D gene uncertain. This CDR3 has 13 residues. Per germline, CDR1 SGHAT and CDR2 FQNNGV.